Following are 17 T cell receptor beta chains from one sample sequenced in a study of blood T cell repertoires in COVID-19. The assay was immunoSEQ multiplex PCR, and TCRdb's table has in-frame clones only and misses some. The sample records under 250,000 clones, around 92% being singletons. Specimen: PBMCs or T cells enriched from blood (not recorded which). The receptor set was obtained from a woman aged 25 to 39 with acute COVID-19.

The chain carries TRBV2 and TRBJ1-4; 9 nucleotides line up with TRBD1. The germline gives CDR1 SNHLY, CDR2 FYNNEI. This CDR3 contains 15 residues. Trimming removed 6 bases from V and 6 bases from J; junction bases left unmatched: 8. The DNA for the CDR3 is TGTGCCAGCAGACCCATTGACAGGGGGTATGAAAAACTGTTTTTT. It translates to CASRPIDRGYEKLFF.

The rearrangement links TRBV3-1 (or the pseudogene TRBV3-2) to TRBJ1-6; 7 nucleotides line up with TRBD1. Germline-derived CDR1 and CDR2 are LGHDT and YNNKEL (reference sequence). V was clipped by 4 bases and J by 10 bases; unmatched bases: 7. The CDR3 sequence is 14 residues long. The CDR3, as DNA: TGTGCCAGCAGCCGACAGGGTGGTGAGTCACCCCTCCACTTT. Translating it yields CASSRQGGESPLHF.

V and J are TRBV19 and TRBJ2-1; D call uncertain. Trimming cost V 3 bases and J 6 bases, with 9 bases left between them. Germline lookup yields CDR1 LNHDA and CDR2 SQIVND (reference sequence). This CDR3 has 13 amino acids. DNA for the CDR3: TGTGCCAGTAGTATTGTGGTCGGCAATGAGCAGTTCTTC. Translation gives CASSIVVGNEQFF.

The chain has TRBV7-9 and TRBJ1-6; D remains ambiguous. The CDR3 is 15 amino acids. Germline V CDR1 and CDR2: SEHNR, FQNEAQ (reference sequence). Trimming stripped 7 bases from V and 3 bases from J, with 13 bases between. For the CDR3, the DNA is TGTGCCAGCAACCCCGAGAACAGCTATAATTCACCCCTCCACTTT. It is translated as CASNPENSYNSPLHF. The variable domain in full, completed from reference TRBV7-9 and TRBJ1-6, reads DTGVSQNPRHKITKRGQNVTFRCDPISEHNRLYWYRQTLGQGPEFLTYFQNEAQLEKSRLLSDRFSAERPKGSFSTLEIQRTEQGDSAMYLCASNPENSYNSPLHFGNGTRLTVT.

The chain couples TRBV11-2 to TRBJ1-1; no clear D. Trimming took off 5 bases at V and 10 bases at J, with 14 bases between the two ends. The CDR3 runs to 12 residues. CDR1 is SGHAT and CDR2 is FQNNGV in the germline V gene. CDR3 coding DNA: TGTGCCAGCAGCACCCCCACGGCGGCAGCTTTCTTT. Translation gives CASSTPTAAAFF. The complete variable domain, with remaining parts taken from reference TRBV11-2 and TRBJ1-1, reads EAGVAQSPRYKIIEKRQSVAFWCNPISGHATLYWYQQILGQGPKLLIQFQNNGVVDDSQLPKDRFSAERLKGVDSTLKIQPAKLEDSAVYLCASSTPTAAAFFGQGTRLTVV.

The V gene is TRBV5-8, the J gene TRBJ2-7; the D gene is possibly TRBD2 (5 bases). The ends were cut back, 1 base at V and 0 bases at J, with 14 bases in the middle. In germline, CDR1 is SGHTS, CDR2 YDEGEE. The CDR3 has 16 amino acids. CDR3 region: CASSLHSAGGSYEQYF. The CDR3 DNA reads TGTGCCAGCAGCTTGCATAGCGCTGGCGGCTCCTACGAGCAGTACTTC.

This chain uses TRBV19 with TRBJ1-5, with TRBD1 identical over 10 bases. CDR1 and CDR2 (germline): LNHDA, SQIVND (reference sequence). The junction had 7 bases not matched to a gene; V was cut back by 4 bases and J by 7 bases. The CDR3 runs 15 residues. CDR3 amino acids: CASSTRQGAGQPQHF. The CDR3 nucleotides are TGTGCCAGTAGTACGAGACAGGGGGCAGGGCAGCCCCAGCATTTT.

V usage is TRBV30 and J usage is TRBJ1-1; no definite D call. CDR3 length: 16 residues. Per germline, CDR1 GTSNPN and CDR2 SVGIG (reference sequence). V shed 3 bases and J shed 0 bases, with 17 bases lying between them. CDR3 sequence (DNA): TGTGCCTGGAGCTTGTGGAACAGCCAAATGAACACTGAAGCTTTCTTT. Protein sequence: CAWSLWNSQMNTEAFF.

This clone was seen just once. The genes are TRBV28 and TRBJ2-3; 9 bases line up with TRBD1. The CDR3 covers 16 residues. The V and J ends lost 5 bases and 4 bases, in that order; junction bases with no gene match: 10. Per the germline V gene, CDR1 is MDHEN and CDR2 is SYDVKM. The CDR3 bases are TGTGCCAGCAGTAAGGACAGGGGCTTTCCCCCAGATACGCAGTATTTT. Encoded protein: CASSKDRGFPPDTQYF.

The chain recombines TRBV25-1 with TRBJ1-4, with TRBD1 matching over 7 bases. The germline V gene encodes CDR1 MGHDK and CDR2 SYGVNS. V gave up 2 bases and J gave up 8 bases; unmatched junction bases: 5. CDR3 size: 14 residues. The CDR3 nucleotides read TGTGCCAGCAGTGAAGACAGGGCTGACGAAAAACTGTTTTTT. This encodes CASSEDRADEKLFF.

The table lists this clone with a few counts. The chain employs TRBV4-3 and TRBJ2-2, with 9 nucleotides matching TRBD1. With 6 bases clipped from V and 5 bases from J, the junction kept 10 bases outside the gene matches. The CDR3 runs 16 residues. The germline V gene encodes CDR1 LGHNA and CDR2 YSLEER. The CDR3 DNA follows: TGCGCCAGCAGTCGCTACCACGGACAGGGGACCGGGGAGCTGTTTTTT. This gives the protein CASSRYHGQGTGELFF.

This chain joins TRBV28 and TRBJ1-1; possible D gene TRBD1, 6 bases. V lost 7 bases, J lost 1 base, and 16 bases lay in between. In germline, CDR1 is MDHEN, CDR2 SYDVKM. The CDR3 runs to 15 residues. The CDR3 nucleotides are TGTGCCAGCATCTACAGTGGACAGCAGAACACTGAAGCTTTCTTT. It is translated as CASIYSGQQNTEAFF.

The table lists this clone with a few counts. V is TRBV4-2 and J is TRBJ1-5; a weak D match, TRBD1 (6 bases). Germline V gene sequence: CDR1 LGHNA, CDR2 YNFKEQ. This CDR3 is 16 amino acids long. The ends were cut back, 2 bases at V and 4 bases at J, with 15 bases in the middle. DNA of the CDR3: TGTGCCAGCAGCCAAACAGCCAGACAGGCGAATCAGCCCCAGCATTTT. It translates to CASSQTARQANQPQHF.

This rearrangement joins TRBV7-2 to TRBJ1-1; D may be TRBD1 (5 bases). V was shortened by 0 bases and J by 5 bases, with 13 bases between the two germline ends. Germline values: CDR1 SGHTA, CDR2 FQGNSA. CDR3 length equals 15 residues. Here the CDR3 reads CASSLAMARGTEAFF. DNA for the CDR3: TGTGCCAGCAGCTTAGCTATGGCGCGGGGGACTGAAGCTTTCTTT.

This clone was seen only once. The rearrangement uses TRBV5-4 and TRBJ2-7, with TRBD1 matching over 7 bases. V lost 2 bases to trimming and J lost 3 bases; unmatched junction nucleotides: 8. The germline gives CDR1 SGHNT, CDR2 YYREEE (reference sequence). This CDR3 spans 15 amino acids. The CDR3 loop is CASSFYPRGSYEQYF. The CDR3 region has the DNA TGTGCCAGCAGCTTCTACCCCAGGGGGAGCTACGAGCAGTACTTC.

The gene calls are TRBV6-5 and TRBJ2-1; D unclear. The CDR3 is 15 residues long. The ends were cut back, 2 bases at V and 0 bases at J, with 8 bases in the middle. In germline, CDR1 is MNHEY, CDR2 SVGAGI. CDR3 DNA sequence: TGTGCCAGCAGTTACATAGTGAGCTCCTACAATGAGCAGTTCTTC. It is translated as CASSYIVSSYNEQFF.

The chain couples TRBV18 to TRBJ1-6; D possibly corresponds to TRBD1 (6 bases). Germline V gene data show CDR1 as KGHSH and CDR2 as LQKENI. Trimming pared 2 bases from V and 7 bases from J, leaving 9 bases between. The CDR3 has 14 residues. For the CDR3, the DNA is TGTGCCAGCTCACCATCCCAGGGGAATTCACCCCTCCACTTT. This translates into CASSPSQGNSPLHF.